Ten or more counts support the clone carrying this T cell receptor (beta chain). The antigen is unknown. This entry belongs to a study of Graves' ophthalmopathy and Graves' hyperthyroidism. Broader study findings: In separating ophthalmopathy from stable hyperthyroidism, a 13-signature model achieved nearly 90% sensitivity and 75% to 84% specificity.

Germline V gene sequence: CDR1 PRHDT, CDR2 FYEKMQ (reference sequence). V was clipped by 6 bases and J by 9 bases, with 17 bases between them. The CDR3 is 14 residues long. Amplification from RNA transcripts yielded the TCR beta CDR3 regions. Second-round multiplex PCR followed a first-round RT-PCR using HTBI primers. TCRdb redid the calling of the multiplex PCR reads with MiXCR, one entry per CDR3 protein. The table shows hundreds of thousands of distinct CDR3 sequences, with 20% to 25% occurring only once. The TCR originated in a woman between 18 and 29 years old with stable Graves' hyperthyroidism. Some clones in this sample may be carry-over from other donors' samples. The specimen sequenced was peripheral blood. The chain carries TRBV13 and TRBJ2-2; the D gene is possibly TRBD2 (7 bases). The CDR3 DNA sequence: TGTGCCAGCAGGACCGGGGGGCAGGTCCGGGAGCTGTTTTTT. Its translation: CASRTGGQVRELFF.